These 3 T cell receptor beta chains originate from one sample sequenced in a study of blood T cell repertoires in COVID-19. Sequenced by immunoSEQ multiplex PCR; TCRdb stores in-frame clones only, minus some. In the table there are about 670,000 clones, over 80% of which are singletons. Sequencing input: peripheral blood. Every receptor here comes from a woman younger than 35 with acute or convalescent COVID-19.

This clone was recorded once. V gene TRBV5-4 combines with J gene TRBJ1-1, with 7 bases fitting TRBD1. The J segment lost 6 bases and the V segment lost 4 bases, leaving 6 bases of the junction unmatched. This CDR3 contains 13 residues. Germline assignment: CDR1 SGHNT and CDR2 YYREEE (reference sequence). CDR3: CASSTRQGPEAFF. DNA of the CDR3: TGTGCCAGCAGCACCAGACAGGGCCCTGAAGCTTTCTTT.

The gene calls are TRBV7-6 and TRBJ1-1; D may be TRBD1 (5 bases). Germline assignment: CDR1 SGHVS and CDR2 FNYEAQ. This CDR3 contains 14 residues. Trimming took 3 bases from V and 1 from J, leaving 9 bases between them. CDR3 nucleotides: TGTGCCAGCAGCTTTGACAGAAAGAACACTGAAGCTTTCTTT. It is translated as CASSFDRKNTEAFF.

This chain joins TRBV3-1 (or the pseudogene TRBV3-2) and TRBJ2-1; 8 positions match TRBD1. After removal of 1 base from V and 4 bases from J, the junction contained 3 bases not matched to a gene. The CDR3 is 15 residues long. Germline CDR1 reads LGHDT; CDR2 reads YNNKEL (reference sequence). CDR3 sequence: CASSQGQGFYNEQFF. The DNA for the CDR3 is TGTGCCAGCAGCCAAGGACAGGGGTTTTACAATGAGCAGTTCTTC.